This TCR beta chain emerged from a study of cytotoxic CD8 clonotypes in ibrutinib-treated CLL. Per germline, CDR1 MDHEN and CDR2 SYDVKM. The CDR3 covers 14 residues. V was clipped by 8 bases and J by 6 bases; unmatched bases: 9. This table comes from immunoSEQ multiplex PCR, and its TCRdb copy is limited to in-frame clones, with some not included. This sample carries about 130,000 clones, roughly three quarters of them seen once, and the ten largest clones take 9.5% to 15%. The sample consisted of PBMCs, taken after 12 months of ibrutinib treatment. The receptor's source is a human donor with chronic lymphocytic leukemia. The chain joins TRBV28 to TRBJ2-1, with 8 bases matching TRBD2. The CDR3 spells CASGLALPPNEQFF. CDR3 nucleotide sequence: TGTGCCAGCGGACTAGCCTTACCCCCCAATGAGCAGTTCTTC.